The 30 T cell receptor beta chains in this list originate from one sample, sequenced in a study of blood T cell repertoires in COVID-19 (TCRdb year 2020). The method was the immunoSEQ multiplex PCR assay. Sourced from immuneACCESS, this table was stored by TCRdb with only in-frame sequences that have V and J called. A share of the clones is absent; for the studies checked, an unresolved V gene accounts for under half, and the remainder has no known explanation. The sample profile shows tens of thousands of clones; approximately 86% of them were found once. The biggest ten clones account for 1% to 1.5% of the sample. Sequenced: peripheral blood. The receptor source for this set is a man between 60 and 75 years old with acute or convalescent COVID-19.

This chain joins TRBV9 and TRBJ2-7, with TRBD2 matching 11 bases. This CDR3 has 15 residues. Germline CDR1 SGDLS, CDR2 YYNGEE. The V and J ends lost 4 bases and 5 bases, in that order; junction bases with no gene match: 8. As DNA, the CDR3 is TGTGCCAGCAGCCCCTTAGCGGGAGGGTACCACGAGCAGTACTTC. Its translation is CASSPLAGGYHEQYF. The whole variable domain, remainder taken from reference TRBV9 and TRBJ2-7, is DSGVTQTPKHLITATGQRVTLRCSPRSGDLSVYWYQQSLDQGLQFLIQYYNGEERAKGNILERFSAQQFPDLHSELNLSSLELGDSALYFCASSPLAGGYHEQYFGPGTRLTVT.

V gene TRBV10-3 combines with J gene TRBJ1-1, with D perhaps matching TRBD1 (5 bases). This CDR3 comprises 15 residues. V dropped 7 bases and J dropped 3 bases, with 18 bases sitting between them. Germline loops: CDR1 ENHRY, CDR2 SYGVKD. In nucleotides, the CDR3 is TGTGCCATCACTAAGACAGTCCTTGGGGACACTGAAGCTTTCTTT. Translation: CAITKTVLGDTEAFF.

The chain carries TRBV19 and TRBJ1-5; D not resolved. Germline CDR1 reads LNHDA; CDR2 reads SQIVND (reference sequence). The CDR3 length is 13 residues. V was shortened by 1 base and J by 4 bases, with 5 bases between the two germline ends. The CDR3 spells CASSIAQNQPQHF. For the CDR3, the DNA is TGTGCCAGTAGTATAGCCCAGAATCAGCCCCAGCATTTT.

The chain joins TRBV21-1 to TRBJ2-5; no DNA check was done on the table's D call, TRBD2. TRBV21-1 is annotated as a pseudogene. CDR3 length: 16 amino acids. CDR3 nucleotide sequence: TGTGCCAGCAGCGATGGGACTAGCGGGAGCAGGGAGACCCAGTACTTC. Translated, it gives CASSDGTSGSRETQYF.

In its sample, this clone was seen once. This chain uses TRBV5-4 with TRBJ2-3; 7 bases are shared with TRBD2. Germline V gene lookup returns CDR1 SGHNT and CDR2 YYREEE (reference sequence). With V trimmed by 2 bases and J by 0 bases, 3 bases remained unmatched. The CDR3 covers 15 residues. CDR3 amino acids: CASSFSSGSTDTQYF. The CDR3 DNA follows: TGTGCCAGCAGCTTTTCTAGCGGTAGCACAGATACGCAGTATTTT. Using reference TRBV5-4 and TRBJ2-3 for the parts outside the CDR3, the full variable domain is ETGVTQSPTHLIKTRGQQVTLRCSSQSGHNTVSWYQQALGQGPQFIFQYYREEENGRGNFPPRFSGLQFPNYSSELNVNALELDDSALYLCASSFSSGSTDTQYFGPGTRLTVL.

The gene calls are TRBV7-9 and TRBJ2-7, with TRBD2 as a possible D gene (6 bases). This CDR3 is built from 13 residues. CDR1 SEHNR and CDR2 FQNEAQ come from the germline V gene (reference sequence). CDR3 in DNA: TGTGCAACTTCCAGCGGGCGCTCCTACGAGCAGTACTTC. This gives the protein CATSSGRSYEQYF. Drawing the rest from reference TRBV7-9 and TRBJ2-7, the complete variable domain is DTGVSQNPRHKITKRGQNVTFRCDPISEHNRLYWYRQTLGQGPEFLTYFQNEAQLEKSRLLSDRFSAERPKGSFSTLEIQRTEQGDSAMYLCATSSGRSYEQYFGPGTRLTVT.

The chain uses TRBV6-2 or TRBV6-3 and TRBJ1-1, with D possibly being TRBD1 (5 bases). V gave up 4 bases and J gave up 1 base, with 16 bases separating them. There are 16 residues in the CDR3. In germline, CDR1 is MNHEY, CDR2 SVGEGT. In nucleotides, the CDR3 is TGTGCCAGCAGTTTGCGGGGAAGGGGACCGAACACTGAAGCTTTCTTT. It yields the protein CASSLRGRGPNTEAFF.

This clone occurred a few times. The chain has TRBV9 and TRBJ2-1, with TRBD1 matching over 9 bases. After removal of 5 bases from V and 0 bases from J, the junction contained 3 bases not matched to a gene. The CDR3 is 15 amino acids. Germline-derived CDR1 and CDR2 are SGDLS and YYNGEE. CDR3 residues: CASSPGQGSYNEQFF. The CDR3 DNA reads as TGTGCCAGCAGTCCGGGACAGGGCTCCTACAATGAGCAGTTCTTC.

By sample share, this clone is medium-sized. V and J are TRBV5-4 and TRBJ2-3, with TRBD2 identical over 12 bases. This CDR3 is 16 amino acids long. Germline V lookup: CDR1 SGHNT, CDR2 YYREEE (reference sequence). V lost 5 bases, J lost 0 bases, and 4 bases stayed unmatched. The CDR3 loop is CASSRTSGTSTDTQYF. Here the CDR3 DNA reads TGTGCCAGCAGTCGGACTAGCGGGACTAGCACAGATACGCAGTATTTT.

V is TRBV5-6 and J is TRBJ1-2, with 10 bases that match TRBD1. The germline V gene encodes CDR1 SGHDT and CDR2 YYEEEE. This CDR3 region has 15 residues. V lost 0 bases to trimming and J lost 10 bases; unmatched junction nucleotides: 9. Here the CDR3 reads CASSLVAGTGVNYTF. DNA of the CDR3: TGTGCCAGCAGCTTGGTGGCCGGGACAGGGGTAAACTACACCTTC.

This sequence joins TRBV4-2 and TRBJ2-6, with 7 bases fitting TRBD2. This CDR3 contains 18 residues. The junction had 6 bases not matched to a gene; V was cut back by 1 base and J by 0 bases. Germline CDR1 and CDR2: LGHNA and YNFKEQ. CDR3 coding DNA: TGTGCCAGCAGCCAAGGGGAGGGCACTAGCTCTGGGGCCAACGTCCTGACTTTC. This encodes CASSQGEGTSSGANVLTF.

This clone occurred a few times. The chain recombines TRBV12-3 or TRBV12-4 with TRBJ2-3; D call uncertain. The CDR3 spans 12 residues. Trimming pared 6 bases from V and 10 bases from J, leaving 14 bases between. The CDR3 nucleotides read TGTGCCAGCAGCACGCTGTCGGTTGCGCAGTATTTT. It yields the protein CASSTLSVAQYF.

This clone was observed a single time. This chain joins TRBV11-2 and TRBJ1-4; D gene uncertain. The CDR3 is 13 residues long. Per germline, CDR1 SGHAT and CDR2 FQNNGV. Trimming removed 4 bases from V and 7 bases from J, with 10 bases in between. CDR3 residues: CASSYGLGEKLFF. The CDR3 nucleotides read TGTGCCAGCAGCTATGGACTGGGTGAAAAACTGTTTTTT.

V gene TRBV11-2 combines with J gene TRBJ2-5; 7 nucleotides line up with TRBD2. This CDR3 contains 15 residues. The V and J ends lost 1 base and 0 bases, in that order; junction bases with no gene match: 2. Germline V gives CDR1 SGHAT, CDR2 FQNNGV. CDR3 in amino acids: CASSLAGGYQETQYF. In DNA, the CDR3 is TGTGCCAGCAGCTTAGCGGGGGGATACCAAGAGACCCAGTACTTC.

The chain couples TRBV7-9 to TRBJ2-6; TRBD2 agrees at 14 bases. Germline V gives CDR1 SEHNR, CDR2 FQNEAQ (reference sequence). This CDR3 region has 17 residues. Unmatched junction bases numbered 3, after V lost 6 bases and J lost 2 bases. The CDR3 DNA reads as TGTGCCAGCAGTAGACTAGCGGGGGGGCCTGGGGCCAACGTCCTGACTTTC. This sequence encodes CASSRLAGGPGANVLTF.

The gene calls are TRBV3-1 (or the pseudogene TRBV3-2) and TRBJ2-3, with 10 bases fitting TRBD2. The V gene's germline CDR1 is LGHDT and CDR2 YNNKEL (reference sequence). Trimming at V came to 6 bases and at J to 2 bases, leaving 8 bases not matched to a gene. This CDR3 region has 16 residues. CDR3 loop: CASSRGLADNTDTQYF. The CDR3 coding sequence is TGTGCCAGCAGTCGAGGACTAGCGGATAACACAGATACGCAGTATTTT.

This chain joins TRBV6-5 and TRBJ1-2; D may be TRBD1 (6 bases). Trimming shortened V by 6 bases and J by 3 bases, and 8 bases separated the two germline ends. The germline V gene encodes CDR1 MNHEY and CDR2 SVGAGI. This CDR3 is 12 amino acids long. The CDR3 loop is CASRQGDYGYTF. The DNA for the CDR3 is TGTGCCAGCAGACAGGGAGACTATGGCTACACCTTC.

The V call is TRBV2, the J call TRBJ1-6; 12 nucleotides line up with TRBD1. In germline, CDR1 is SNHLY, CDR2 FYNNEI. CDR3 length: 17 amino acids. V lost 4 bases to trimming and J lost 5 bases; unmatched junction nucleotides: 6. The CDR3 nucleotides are TGTGCCAGCAGTGTGATGGGACAGGGGGCCAATAATTCACCCCTCCACTTT. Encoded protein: CASSVMGQGANNSPLHF. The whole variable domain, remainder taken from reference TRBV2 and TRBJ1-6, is EPEVTQTPSHQVTQMGQEVILRCVPISNHLYFYWYRQILGQKVEFLVSFYNNEISEKSEIFDDQFSVERPDGSNFTLKIRSTKLEDSAMYFCASSVMGQGANNSPLHFGNGTRLTVT.

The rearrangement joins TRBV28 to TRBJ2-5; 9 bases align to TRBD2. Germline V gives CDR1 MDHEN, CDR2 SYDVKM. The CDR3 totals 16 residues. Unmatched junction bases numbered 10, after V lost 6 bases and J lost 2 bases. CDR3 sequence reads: CASSFMSGRYQETQYF. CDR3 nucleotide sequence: TGTGCCAGCAGCTTTATGAGCGGGAGGTATCAAGAGACCCAGTACTTC.

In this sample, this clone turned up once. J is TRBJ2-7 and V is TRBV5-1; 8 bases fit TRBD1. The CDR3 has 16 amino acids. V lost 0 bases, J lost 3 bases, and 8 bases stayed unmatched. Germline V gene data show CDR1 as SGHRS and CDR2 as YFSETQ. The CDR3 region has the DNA TGCGCCAGCAGCTTGGACACGGGACAGGCAGTCTACGAGCAGTACTTC. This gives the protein CASSLDTGQAVYEQYF.

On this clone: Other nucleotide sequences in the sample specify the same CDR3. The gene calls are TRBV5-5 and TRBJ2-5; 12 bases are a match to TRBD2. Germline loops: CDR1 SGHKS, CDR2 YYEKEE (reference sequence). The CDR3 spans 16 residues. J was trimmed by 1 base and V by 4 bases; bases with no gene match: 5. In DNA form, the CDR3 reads TGTGCCAGCAGCCCCGGACTAGCGGGGTCCCAAGAGACCCAGTACTTC. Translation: CASSPGLAGSQETQYF.

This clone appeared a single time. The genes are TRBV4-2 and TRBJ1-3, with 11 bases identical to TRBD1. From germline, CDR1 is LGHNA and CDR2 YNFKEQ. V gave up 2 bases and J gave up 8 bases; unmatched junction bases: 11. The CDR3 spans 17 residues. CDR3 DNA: TGTGCCAGCAGCCAATCTCCAGCGGACAGGGGGCCGGACACCATATATTTT. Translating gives CASSQSPADRGPDTIYF.

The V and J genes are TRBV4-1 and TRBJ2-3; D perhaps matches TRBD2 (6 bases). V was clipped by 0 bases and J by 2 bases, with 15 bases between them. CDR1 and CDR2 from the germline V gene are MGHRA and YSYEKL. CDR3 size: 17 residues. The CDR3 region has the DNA TGCGCCAGCAGCCAAGAACCGGGACTGGGGGTCACAGATACGCAGTATTTT. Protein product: CASSQEPGLGVTDTQYF.

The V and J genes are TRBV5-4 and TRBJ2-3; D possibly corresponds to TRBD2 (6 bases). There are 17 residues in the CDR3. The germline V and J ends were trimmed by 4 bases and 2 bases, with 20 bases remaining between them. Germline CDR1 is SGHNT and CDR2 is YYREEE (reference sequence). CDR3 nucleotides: TGTGCCAGCAGCCAACAGGTGGGAGGACCGCTCACAGATACGCAGTATTTT. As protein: CASSQQVGGPLTDTQYF. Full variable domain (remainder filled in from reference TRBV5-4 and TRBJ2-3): ETGVTQSPTHLIKTRGQQVTLRCSSQSGHNTVSWYQQALGQGPQFIFQYYREEENGRGNFPPRFSGLQFPNYSSELNVNALELDDSALYLCASSQQVGGPLTDTQYFGPGTRLTVL.

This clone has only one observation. Here the CDR3 DNA reads TGTGCCAGCAGCCAAGTAGCGGGAGCTTCCGATGAGCAGTTCTTC. Residues: CASSQVAGASDEQFF. This rearrangement joins TRBV4-2 to TRBJ2-1; 9 bases are shared with TRBD2. This CDR3 spans 15 amino acids. The trim removed 1 base at V and 8 bases at J, leaving 6 bases unmatched. Per germline, CDR1 LGHNA and CDR2 YNFKEQ.

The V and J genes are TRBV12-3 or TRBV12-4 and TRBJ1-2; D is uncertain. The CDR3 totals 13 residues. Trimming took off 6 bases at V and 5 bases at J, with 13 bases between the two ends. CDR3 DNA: TGTGCCAGCAGGGTCTGGAGTTGGTATGGCTACACCTTC. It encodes CASRVWSWYGYTF.

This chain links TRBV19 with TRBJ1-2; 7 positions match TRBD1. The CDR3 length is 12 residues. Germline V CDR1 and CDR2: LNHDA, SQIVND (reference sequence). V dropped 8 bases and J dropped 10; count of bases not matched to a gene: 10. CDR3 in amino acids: CASGNTGAPYTF. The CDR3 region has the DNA TGTGCCAGTGGAAATACAGGGGCCCCCTACACCTTC.

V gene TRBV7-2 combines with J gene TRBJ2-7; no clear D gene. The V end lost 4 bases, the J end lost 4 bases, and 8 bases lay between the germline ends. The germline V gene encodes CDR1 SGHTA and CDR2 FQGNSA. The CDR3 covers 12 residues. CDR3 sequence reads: CASSSQMYEQYF. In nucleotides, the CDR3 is TGTGCCAGCAGCTCCCAGATGTACGAGCAGTACTTC.

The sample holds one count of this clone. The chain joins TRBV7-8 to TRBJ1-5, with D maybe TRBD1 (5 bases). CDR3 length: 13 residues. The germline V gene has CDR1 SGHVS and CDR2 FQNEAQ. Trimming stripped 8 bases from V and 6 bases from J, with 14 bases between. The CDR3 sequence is CASGGVAAQPQHF. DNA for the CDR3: TGTGCCAGCGGAGGGGTGGCGGCTCAGCCCCAGCATTTT.

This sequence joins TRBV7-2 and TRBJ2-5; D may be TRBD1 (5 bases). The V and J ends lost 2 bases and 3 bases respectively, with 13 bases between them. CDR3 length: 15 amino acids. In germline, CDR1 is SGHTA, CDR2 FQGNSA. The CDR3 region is CASSLPGILEETQYF. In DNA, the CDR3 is TGTGCCAGCAGCTTACCAGGGATTTTGGAAGAGACCCAGTACTTC.